These 9 T cell receptor beta chains share one sample of origin, sequenced in a study of T-cell reconstitution after alpha-beta-depleted transplantation in children. Molecular barcoding with unique molecular identifiers was used for the TCRbeta library. One entry per CDR3 protein, called by TCRdb with MiXCR from the PCR reads. The data hold 250,000 or so distinct CDR3 sequences, with 20% to 30% observed a single time. This sample comprised PBMCs, mostly from graft donor cells, obtained 360 days after TCRalphabeta/CD19-depleted stem cell transplant. The receptors originated from a female patient between 2 and 15 years old who had a stem cell transplant for congenital amegakaryocytic thrombocytopenia, so the T cells may come from the graft donor.

In this sample, this clonotype turned up a few times. This rearrangement joins TRBV20-1 to TRBJ2-3; D is possibly TRBD1 (6 bases). The V end lost 5 bases, the J end lost 0 bases, and 15 bases lay between the germline ends. This CDR3 is built from 15 residues. Germline CDR1 and CDR2: DFQATT and SNEGSKA (reference sequence). CDR3 sequence reads: CSASRQDPSTDTQYF. The CDR3 bases are TGCAGTGCTTCCCGACAGGACCCAAGCACAGATACGCAGTATTTT.

This rearrangement joins TRBV28 to TRBJ2-7; D is perhaps TRBD1 (6 bases). With 4 bases removed from V and 0 bases from J, the gap between germline ends came to 16 bases. The CDR3 contains 16 residues. Germline V gene data show CDR1 as MDHEN and CDR2 as SYDVKM. CDR3: CASSSPHQGYSYEQYF. CDR3 in DNA: TGTGCCAGCAGTTCCCCCCACCAGGGGTACTCCTACGAGCAGTACTTC.

This clonotype has more than one count but fewer than ten. The CDR3 spells CSARGSGRYQETQYF. CDR3 coding DNA: TGCAGTGCTAGAGGCTCAGGGCGCTACCAAGAGACCCAGTACTTC. The gene calls are TRBV20-1 and TRBJ2-5, with D maybe TRBD1 (5 bases). This CDR3 spans 15 amino acids. V was clipped by 1 base and J by 0 bases, with 12 bases between them. Germline V CDR1 and CDR2: DFQATT, SNEGSKA (reference sequence).

V and J are TRBV14 and TRBJ2-7, with 10 bases aligning to TRBD1. This CDR3 is built from 17 residues. Germline values: CDR1 SGHDN, CDR2 FVKESK. The trim removed 0 bases at V and 0 bases at J, leaving 5 bases unmatched. The chain's CDR3 is CASSQDLGDRGSYEQYF. The CDR3 DNA reads TGTGCCAGCAGCCAAGATCTGGGGGACAGGGGCTCCTACGAGCAGTACTTC. Combining the CDR3 with reference TRBV14 and TRBJ2-7 gives the whole variable domain EAGVTQFPSHSVIEKGQTVTLRCDPISGHDNLYWYRRVMGKEIKFLLHFVKESKQDESGMPNNRFLAERTGGTYSTLKVQPAELEDSGVYFCASSQDLGDRGSYEQYFGPGTRLTVT.

The chain couples TRBV4-1 to TRBJ1-1; D uncertain. V dropped 1 base and J dropped 2 bases, with 8 bases sitting between them. Germline CDR1 reads MGHRA; CDR2 reads YSYEKL. The CDR3 runs 14 residues. In nucleotides, the CDR3 is TGCGCCAGCAGCCAAGTAGTGAAAAACACTGAAGCTTTCTTT. Translating it yields CASSQVVKNTEAFF.

Many counts were recorded for this clonotype. The chain employs TRBV24-1 and TRBJ2-3; weak D call: TRBD2 (6 bases). The germline V gene encodes CDR1 KGHDR and CDR2 SFDVKD. The CDR3 loop spans 13 amino acids. The V gene lost 8 bases and the J gene lost 0 bases, with 8 bases spanning the gap. In nucleotides, the CDR3 is TGTGCCACCACCGGGGGAAGCACAGATACGCAGTATTTT. Encoded protein: CATTGGSTDTQYF.

The table lists this clonotype with many counts. The V gene is TRBV10-3, the J gene TRBJ2-7, with TRBD1 matching over 7 bases. CDR3 length: 17 amino acids. V lost 0 bases, J lost 1 base, and 9 bases stayed unmatched. Germline assignment: CDR1 ENHRY and CDR2 SYGVKD. Here the CDR3 reads CAISESAGAGGSYEQYF. CDR3 coding DNA: TGTGCCATCAGTGAGTCGGCTGGGGCAGGGGGTTCCTACGAGCAGTACTTC.

This clonotype has more than one count but fewer than ten. V and J are TRBV12-3 or TRBV12-4 and TRBJ2-7; TRBD1 matches at 7 bases. The junction had 10 bases not matched to a gene; V was cut back by 5 bases and J by 0 bases. The length of the CDR3 is 16 residues. The CDR3 region is CASSKRQGSSSYEQYF. In nucleotides, the CDR3 is TGTGCCAGCAGTAAACGACAGGGTTCGAGCTCCTACGAGCAGTACTTC.

This clonotype was observed a few times. This chain links TRBV20-1 with TRBJ1-2, with a possible D match to TRBD1 (5 bases). Germline lookup yields CDR1 DFQATT and CDR2 SNEGSKA (reference sequence). This CDR3 is 14 amino acids long. With 4 bases removed from V and 6 bases from J, the gap between germline ends came to 18 bases. CDR3 sequence (DNA): TGCAGTGCTACCTCCGAGGGACCGCAGCATGGCTACACCTTC. Amino acid sequence: CSATSEGPQHGYTF.